The text below deals with one T cell receptor beta chain. The CDR3 has 15 amino acids. The trim removed 4 bases at V and 7 bases at J, leaving 5 bases unmatched. With a J-beta primer mix and a sample-barcoded 5' primer, a second PCR ran about 7 to 12 cycles. MiXCR was run by TCRdb on the 5' RACE reads, yielding one entry per CDR3 protein. The sample yields roughly 1,300,000 distinct CDR3 sequences, 59% seen once. This specimen belongs to a study of blood T cells in healthy people across ages. The sequencing sample was made of blood. The origin of this receptor is a man aged 18 to 29 in good health. The gene calls are TRBV12-3 or TRBV12-4 and TRBJ2-1; 12 bases are a match to TRBD2. CDR3 residues: CASSYGLAGSNEQFF. The CDR3 nucleotides read TGTGCCAGCAGTTATGGACTAGCGGGATCTAATGAGCAGTTCTTC.